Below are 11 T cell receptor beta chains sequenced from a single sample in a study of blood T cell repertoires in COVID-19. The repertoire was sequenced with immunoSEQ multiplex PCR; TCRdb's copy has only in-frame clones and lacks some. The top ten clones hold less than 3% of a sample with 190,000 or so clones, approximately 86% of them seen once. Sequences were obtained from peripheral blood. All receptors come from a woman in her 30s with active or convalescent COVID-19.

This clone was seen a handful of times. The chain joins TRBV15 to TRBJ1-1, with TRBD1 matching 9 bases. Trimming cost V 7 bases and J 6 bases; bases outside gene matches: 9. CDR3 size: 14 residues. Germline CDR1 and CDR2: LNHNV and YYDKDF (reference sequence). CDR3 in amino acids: CATTTTGGLAEAFF. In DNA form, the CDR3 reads TGTGCCACCACCACCACAGGGGGCTTGGCTGAAGCTTTCTTT.

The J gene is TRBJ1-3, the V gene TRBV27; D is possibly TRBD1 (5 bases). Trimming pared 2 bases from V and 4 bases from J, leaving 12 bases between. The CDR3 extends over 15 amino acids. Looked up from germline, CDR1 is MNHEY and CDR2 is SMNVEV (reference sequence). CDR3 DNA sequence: TGTGCCAGCAGTTTACTTCAGGGTGAGGGAAACACCATATATTTT. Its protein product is CASSLLQGEGNTIYF.

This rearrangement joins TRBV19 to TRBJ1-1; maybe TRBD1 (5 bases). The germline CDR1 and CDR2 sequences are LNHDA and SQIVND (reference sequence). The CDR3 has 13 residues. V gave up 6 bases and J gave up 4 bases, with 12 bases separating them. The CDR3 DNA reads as TGTGCCAGTAGCCCGACAGTCAGCACTGAAGCTTTCTTT. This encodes CASSPTVSTEAFF.

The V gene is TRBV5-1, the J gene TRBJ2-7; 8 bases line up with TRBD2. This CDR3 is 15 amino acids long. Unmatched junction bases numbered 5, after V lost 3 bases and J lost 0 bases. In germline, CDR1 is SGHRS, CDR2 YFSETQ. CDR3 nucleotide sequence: TGCGCCAGCAGCTATACTAGCGGAAACTCCTACGAGCAGTACTTC. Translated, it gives CASSYTSGNSYEQYF.

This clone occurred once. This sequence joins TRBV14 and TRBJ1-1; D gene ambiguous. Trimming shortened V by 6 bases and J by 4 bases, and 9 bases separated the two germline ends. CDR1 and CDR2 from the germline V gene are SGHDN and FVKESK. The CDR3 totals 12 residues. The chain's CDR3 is CASRDGGTEAFF. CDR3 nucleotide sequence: TGTGCCAGCAGAGACGGAGGCACTGAAGCTTTCTTT.

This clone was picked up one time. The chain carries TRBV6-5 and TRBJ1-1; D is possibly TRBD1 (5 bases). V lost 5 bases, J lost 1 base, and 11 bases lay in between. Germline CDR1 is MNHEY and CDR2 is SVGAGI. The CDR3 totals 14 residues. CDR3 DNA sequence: TGTGCCAGCAGTCCGGGTGACAGGAACACTGAAGCTTTCTTT. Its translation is CASSPGDRNTEAFF.

Here the CDR3 reads CASSLEQGPRGETQYF. The CDR3 DNA follows: TGCGCCAGCAGCTTGGAACAGGGACCGAGGGGTGAGACCCAGTACTTC. The chain recombines TRBV5-1 with TRBJ2-5; D perhaps matches TRBD1 (6 bases). Germline CDR1 SGHRS, CDR2 YFSETQ. Trimming stripped 0 bases from V and 5 bases from J, with 17 bases between. This CDR3 has 16 residues. Supplemented by reference TRBV5-1 and TRBJ2-5, the full variable domain reads KAGVTQTPRYLIKTRGQQVTLSCSPISGHRSVSWYQQTPGQGLQFLFEYFSETQRNKGNFPGRFSGRQFSNSRSEMNVSTLELGDSALYLCASSLEQGPRGETQYFGPGTRLLVL.

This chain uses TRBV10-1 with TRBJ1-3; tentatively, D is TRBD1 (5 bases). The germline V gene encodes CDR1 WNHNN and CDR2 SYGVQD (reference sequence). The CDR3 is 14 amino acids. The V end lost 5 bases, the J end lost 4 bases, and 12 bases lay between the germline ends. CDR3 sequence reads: CASSPSGVGNTIYF. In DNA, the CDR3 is TGCGCCAGCAGTCCCTCGGGGGTCGGAAACACCATATATTTT.

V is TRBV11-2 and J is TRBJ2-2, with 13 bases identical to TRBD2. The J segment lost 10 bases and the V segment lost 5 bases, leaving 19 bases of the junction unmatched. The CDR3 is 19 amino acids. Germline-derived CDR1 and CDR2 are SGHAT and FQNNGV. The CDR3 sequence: CASSMAGQKGLAGLVELFF. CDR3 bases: TGTGCCAGCAGCATGGCAGGACAGAAGGGACTAGCGGGGCTAGTGGAGCTGTTTTTT.

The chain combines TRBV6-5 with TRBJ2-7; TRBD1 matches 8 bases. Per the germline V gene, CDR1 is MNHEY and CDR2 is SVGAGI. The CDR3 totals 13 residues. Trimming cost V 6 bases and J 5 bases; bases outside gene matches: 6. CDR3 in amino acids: CASRGQGPNEQYF. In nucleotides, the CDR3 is TGTGCCAGCAGAGGACAGGGTCCCAACGAGCAGTACTTC.

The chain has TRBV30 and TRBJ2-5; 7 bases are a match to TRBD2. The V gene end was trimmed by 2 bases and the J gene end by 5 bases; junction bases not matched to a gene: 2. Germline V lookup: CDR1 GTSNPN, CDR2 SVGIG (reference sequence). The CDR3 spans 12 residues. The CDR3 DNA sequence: TGTGCCTGGAGTAGCGGGGCGGAGACCCAGTACTTC. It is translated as CAWSSGAETQYF. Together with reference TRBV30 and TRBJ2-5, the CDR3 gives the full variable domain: SQTIHQWPATLVQPVGSPLSLECTVEGTSNPNLYWYRQAAGRGLQLLFYSVGIGQISSEVPQNLSASRPQDRQFILSSKKLLLSDSGFYLCAWSSGAETQYFGPGTRLLVL.